The present T cell receptor beta chain was sequenced within a study of shared T cell receptors in the human thymus. Profiling relied on immunoSEQ multiplex PCR, and the TCRdb table lists in-frame clones only, not all of them. The profile shows hundreds of thousands of clones, more than 70% of them singletons. The same sample was also studied in work on human thymus T cells. This second study notes: Apparent skewing of V and J gene usage characterized both thymic and blood repertoires. Related research reported highly overlapping thymic repertoires among unrelated individuals.

The sample was thymocytes. The TCR sequence derives from a boy in the first two years of life with a congenital heart defect.

The chain's CDR3 is CASREPRGNYGYTF. The CDR3 region has the DNA TGTGCCAGCAGGGAGCCAAGGGGGAACTATGGCTACACCTTC. The V gene is TRBV6-1, the J gene TRBJ1-2, with D possibly TRBD1 on 6 matching bases. Germline lookup yields CDR1 MNHNS and CDR2 SASEGT. The CDR3 length is 14 residues. Trimming pared 6 bases from V and 2 bases from J, leaving 13 bases between.